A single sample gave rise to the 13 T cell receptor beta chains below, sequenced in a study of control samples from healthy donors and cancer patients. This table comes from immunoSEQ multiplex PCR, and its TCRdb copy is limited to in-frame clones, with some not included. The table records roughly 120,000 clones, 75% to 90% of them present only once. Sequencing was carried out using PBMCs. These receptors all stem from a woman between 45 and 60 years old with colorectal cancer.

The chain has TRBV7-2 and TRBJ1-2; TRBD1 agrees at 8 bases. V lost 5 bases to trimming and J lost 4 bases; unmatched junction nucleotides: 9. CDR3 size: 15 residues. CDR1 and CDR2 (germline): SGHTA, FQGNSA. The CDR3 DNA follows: TGTGCCAGCAGCCTGACAGGGGTTGGGGGCTATGGCTACACCTTC. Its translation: CASSLTGVGGYGYTF.

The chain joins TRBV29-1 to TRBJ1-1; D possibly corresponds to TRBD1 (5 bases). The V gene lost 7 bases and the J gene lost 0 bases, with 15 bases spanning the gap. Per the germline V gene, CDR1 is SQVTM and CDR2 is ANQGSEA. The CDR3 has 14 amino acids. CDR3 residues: CSATKGQMNTEAFF. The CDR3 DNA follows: TGCAGCGCCACGAAGGGGCAGATGAACACTGAAGCTTTCTTT.

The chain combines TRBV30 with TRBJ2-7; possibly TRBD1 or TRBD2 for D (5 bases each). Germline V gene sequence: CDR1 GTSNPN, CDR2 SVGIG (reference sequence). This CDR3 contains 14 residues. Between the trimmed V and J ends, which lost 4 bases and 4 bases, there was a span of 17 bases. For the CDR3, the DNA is TGTGCCTGGACCCTTGGACGGGACCCATACGAGCAGTACTTC. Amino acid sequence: CAWTLGRDPYEQYF.

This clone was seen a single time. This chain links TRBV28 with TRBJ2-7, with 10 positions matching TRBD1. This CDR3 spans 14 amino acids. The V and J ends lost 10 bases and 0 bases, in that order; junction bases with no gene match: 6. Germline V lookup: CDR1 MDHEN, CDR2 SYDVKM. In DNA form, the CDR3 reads TGTGCCACCCGAAGGGACAGGGGCTCCTACGAGCAGTACTTC. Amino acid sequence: CATRRDRGSYEQYF.

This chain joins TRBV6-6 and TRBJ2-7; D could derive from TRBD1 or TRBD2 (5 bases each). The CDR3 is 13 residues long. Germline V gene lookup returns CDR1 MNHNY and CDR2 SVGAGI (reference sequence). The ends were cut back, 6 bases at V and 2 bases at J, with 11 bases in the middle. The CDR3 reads CASSPGRTYEQYF. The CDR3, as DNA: TGTGCCAGCAGCCCGGGACGCACCTACGAGCAGTACTTC.

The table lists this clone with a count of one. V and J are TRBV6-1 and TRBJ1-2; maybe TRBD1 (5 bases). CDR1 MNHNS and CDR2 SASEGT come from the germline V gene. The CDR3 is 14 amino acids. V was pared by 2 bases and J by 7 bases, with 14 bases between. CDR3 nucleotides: TGTGCCAGCAGTGAATTGGGTCGTGGGGGTGGCTACACCTTC. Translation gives CASSELGRGGGYTF.

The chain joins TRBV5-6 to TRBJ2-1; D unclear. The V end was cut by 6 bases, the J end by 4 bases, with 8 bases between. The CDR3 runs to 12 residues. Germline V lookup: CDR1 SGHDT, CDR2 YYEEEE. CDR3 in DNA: TGTGCCAGCAAGTACGGGTACAATGAGCAGTTCTTC. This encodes CASKYGYNEQFF.

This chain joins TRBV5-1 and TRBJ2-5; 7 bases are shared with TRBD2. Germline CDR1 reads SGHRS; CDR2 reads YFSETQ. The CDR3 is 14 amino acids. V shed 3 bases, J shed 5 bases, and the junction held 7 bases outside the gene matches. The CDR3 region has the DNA TGCGCCAGCAGCTGGGGGGGGGTCAGGGAGACCCAGTACTTC. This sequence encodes CASSWGGVRETQYF.

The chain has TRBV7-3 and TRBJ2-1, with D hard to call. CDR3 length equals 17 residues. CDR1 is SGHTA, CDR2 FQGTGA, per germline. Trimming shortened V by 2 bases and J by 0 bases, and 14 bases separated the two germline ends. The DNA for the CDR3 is TGTGCCAGCAGCTTAGGTGGTGGAGTCAGCTCCTACAATGAGCAGTTCTTC. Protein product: CASSLGGGVSSYNEQFF.

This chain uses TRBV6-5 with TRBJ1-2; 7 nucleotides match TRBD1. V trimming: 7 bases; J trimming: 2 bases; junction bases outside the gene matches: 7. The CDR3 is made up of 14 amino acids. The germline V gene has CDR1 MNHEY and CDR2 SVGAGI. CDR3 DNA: TGTGCCAGCACCTTAACAGGGGACAACTATGGCTACACCTTC. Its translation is CASTLTGDNYGYTF.

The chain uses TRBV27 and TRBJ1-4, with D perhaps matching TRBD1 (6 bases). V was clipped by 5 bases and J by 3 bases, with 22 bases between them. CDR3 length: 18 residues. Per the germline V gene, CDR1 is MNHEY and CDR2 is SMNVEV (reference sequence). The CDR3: CASSPGTSPKMANEKLFF. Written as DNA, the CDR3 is TGTGCCAGCAGTCCAGGGACATCTCCCAAAATGGCTAATGAAAAACTGTTTTTT.

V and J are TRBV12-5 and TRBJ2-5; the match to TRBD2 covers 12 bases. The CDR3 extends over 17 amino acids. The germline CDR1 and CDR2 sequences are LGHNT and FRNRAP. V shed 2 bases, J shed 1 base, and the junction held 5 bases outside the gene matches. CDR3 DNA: TGTGCTAGTGGTTTGTCCCCACTAGCGGGAGGCCAAGAGACCCAGTACTTC. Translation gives CASGLSPLAGGQETQYF.

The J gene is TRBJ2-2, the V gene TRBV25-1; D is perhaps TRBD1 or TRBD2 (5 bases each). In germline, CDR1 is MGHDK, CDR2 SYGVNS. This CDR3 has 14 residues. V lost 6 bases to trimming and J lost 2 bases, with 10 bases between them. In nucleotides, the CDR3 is TGTGCCAGCAGACGGGACGGTAACACCGGGGAGCTGTTTTTT. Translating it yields CASRRDGNTGELFF.